These 10 T cell receptor beta chains were sequenced from one sample in a study of beta chain features in type 1 diabetes. TCRB transcripts that were expressed got sequenced, as all of the isolated RNA had been reverse transcribed. Profiled with immunoSEQ multiplex PCR; TCRdb holds only in-frame clones, not every one. The sample has about 360,000 clones; 10% to 15% are singletons. Material: naive CD4+ T cells from blood. The receptors were sampled from a man aged 18 to 29 in good health.

The rearrangement joins TRBV28 to TRBJ1-2; unclear D gene. This CDR3 contains 14 residues. Germline loops: CDR1 MDHEN, CDR2 SYDVKM. Trimming pared 10 bases from V and 8 bases from J, leaving 23 bases between. Here the CDR3 reads CAIFQAGLFGGYTF. The CDR3 coding sequence is TGTGCCATCTTCCAGGCAGGATTGTTTGGGGGCTACACCTTC.

This clone occurred a few times. The CDR3 loop reads CASSLRRPYEQYF. CDR3 sequence (DNA): TGTGCCAGCAGTTTACGGAGGCCTTACGAGCAGTACTTC. This sequence joins TRBV28 and TRBJ2-7; D possibly corresponds to TRBD2 (5 bases). CDR1 and CDR2 (germline): MDHEN, SYDVKM. Trimming took 2 bases from V and 4 from J, leaving 9 bases between them. This CDR3 is 13 amino acids long.

This clone was observed a few times. The chain is built from TRBV28 and TRBJ2-5; 9 nucleotides line up with TRBD2. The J segment lost 1 base and the V segment lost 4 bases, leaving 4 bases of the junction unmatched. Germline V lookup: CDR1 MDHEN, CDR2 SYDVKM. This CDR3 contains 15 residues. The CDR3 here is CASSYLAGTQETQYF. CDR3 nucleotides: TGTGCCAGCAGTTATCTAGCGGGGACCCAAGAGACCCAGTACTTC. Supplemented by reference TRBV28 and TRBJ2-5, the full variable domain reads DVKVTQSSRYLVKRTGEKVFLECVQDMDHENMFWYRQDPGLGLRLIYFSYDVKMKEKGDIPEGYSVSREKKERFSLILESASTNQTSMYLCASSYLAGTQETQYFGPGTRLLVL.

V usage is TRBV28 and J usage is TRBJ2-1, with 12 positions matching TRBD2. V shed 3 bases and J 8 bases; nucleotides not matched to a gene: 8. Germline V CDR1 and CDR2: MDHEN, SYDVKM. The CDR3 covers 16 residues. The CDR3 loop is CASSFGLAGGPDEQFF. DNA of the CDR3: TGTGCCAGCAGTTTTGGTCTAGCGGGGGGGCCGGATGAGCAGTTCTTC.

J is TRBJ2-7 and V is TRBV28, with a tentative D call TRBD2 (8 bases). The CDR3 has 15 residues. V shed 6 bases and J shed 4 bases, with 19 bases lying between them. CDR1 is MDHEN and CDR2 is SYDVKM in the germline V gene. The chain's CDR3 is CASREGAGGGYEQYF. The CDR3 nucleotides read TGTGCCAGCAGAGAGGGGGCGGGAGGTGGGTACGAGCAGTACTTC.

Notes on this clone: At the DNA level, this CDR3 is encoded by other sequences in the same sample as well. This chain links TRBV7-2 with TRBJ2-5; 8 bases are shared with TRBD1. The ends lost 5 bases at V and 2 bases at J; junction bases unmatched: 1. The length of the CDR3 is 13 residues. The germline V gene has CDR1 SGHTA and CDR2 FQGNSA. The CDR3 DNA sequence: TGTGCCAGCAGCCGGGACAGGCAAGAGACCCAGTACTTC. This gives the protein CASSRDRQETQYF.

This clone showed up just a few times. V and J are TRBV6-6 and TRBJ1-2; 8 nucleotides line up with TRBD1. CDR1 and CDR2 (germline): MNHNY, SVGAGI (reference sequence). The CDR3 is 14 residues long. The ends lost 3 bases at V and 6 bases at J; junction bases unmatched: 6. The CDR3 DNA reads as TGTGCCAGCAGTTATAGGACAGGGCGAGATGGCTACACCTTC. It is translated as CASSYRTGRDGYTF.

This clone was observed a few times. V and J are TRBV7-9 and TRBJ2-1; 7 nucleotides line up with TRBD2. The V and J ends lost 5 bases and 7 bases, in that order; junction bases with no gene match: 11. The CDR3 has 15 amino acids. Germline assignment: CDR1 SEHNR and CDR2 FQNEAQ (reference sequence). The CDR3 nucleotides read TGTGCCAGCAGCGAGATGGGAGGGCCGGGTAATGAGCAGTTCTTC. Translation: CASSEMGGPGNEQFF.

This clone has only a few counts. At one end, the junction sequence differs from germline, possibly due to a read error. The chain uses TRBV5-4 and TRBJ2-7; 7 bases align to TRBD1. CDR3 length equals 15 residues. From germline, CDR1 is SGHNT and CDR2 YYREEE (reference sequence). CDR3 in amino acids: CASSRLRDSTYEQYF. CDR3 DNA: TGCGCCAGCAGCCGGCTCCGGGACAGCACCTACGAGCAGTACTTC.

The rearrangement uses TRBV18 and TRBJ2-7; D is perhaps TRBD1 (6 bases). Germline CDR1 is KGHSH and CDR2 is LQKENI. Trimming shortened V by 4 bases and J by 0 bases, and 10 bases separated the two germline ends. The CDR3 totals 14 residues. The CDR3 here is CASSLEGGSYEQYF. As DNA, the CDR3 is TGTGCCAGCTCACTGGAAGGGGGCTCCTACGAGCAGTACTTC.